This TCR beta chain was captured by sequencing in a study of CD8+ T cells in alopecia areata. In its sample, this clone was seen a few times. Antigen unknown. Study findings and constraints: Lesional scalp, notably in alopecia totalis/universalis, had clonality above that of normal scalp.

The CDR3 runs 14 residues. The germline V gene encodes CDR1 MNHNY and CDR2 SVGAGI (reference sequence). V was clipped by 6 bases and J by 0 bases, with 9 bases between them. Isolated RNA was reverse transcribed into cDNA used as the sequencing template. Here immunoSEQ multiplex PCR was the method, and the copy in TCRdb shows in-frame clones only, minus some. The profile shows 150,000 to 200,000 clones, around 57% of them singletons. Sorting of PBMCs yielded the CD4+ and CD8+ T cells. The TCR originated in a human donor in good health. The chain couples TRBV6-6 to TRBJ1-5; TRBD1 might be the D (6 bases). Specimen: CD4+ T cells sorted from blood. The DNA for the CDR3 is TGTGCCAGCAGGACAGGTTCTAGCAATCAGCCCCAGCATTTT. Translating it yields CASRTGSSNQPQHF.